This T cell receptor (beta chain) was sequenced for a study of blood T cell repertoires in COVID-19. Looking at the study overall: Samples taken during acute and convalescent COVID-19 were collected in the United States, Italy and Spain. From T cells, B-cell-depleted T cells, or PBMCs came the material, which was cDNA or gDNA.

The V end lost 2 bases, the J end lost 6 bases, and 17 bases lay between the germline ends. This CDR3 comprises 16 residues. Germline values: CDR1 LGHNA, CDR2 YNFKEQ. Authors' methods: Amplifying reference gene primers gave estimates of nucleated cell counts. Assay used: immunoSEQ multiplex PCR; TCRdb lists only in-frame clones, some missing. V, J and clone size reflect that table, while D and trimming were determined from the DNA. The table records under 300,000 clones, under 85% of them present only once. This clone was counted a few times. Sample: peripheral blood. The TCR comes from a human donor in a cohort sampled during active COVID-19. The V and J genes are TRBV4-2 and TRBJ2-1; D might be TRBD1 (5 bases). CDR3 loop: CASSQSRPGFGNEQFF. The CDR3 DNA is TGTGCCAGCAGCCAAAGTCGGCCAGGGTTTGGCAATGAGCAGTTCTTC.